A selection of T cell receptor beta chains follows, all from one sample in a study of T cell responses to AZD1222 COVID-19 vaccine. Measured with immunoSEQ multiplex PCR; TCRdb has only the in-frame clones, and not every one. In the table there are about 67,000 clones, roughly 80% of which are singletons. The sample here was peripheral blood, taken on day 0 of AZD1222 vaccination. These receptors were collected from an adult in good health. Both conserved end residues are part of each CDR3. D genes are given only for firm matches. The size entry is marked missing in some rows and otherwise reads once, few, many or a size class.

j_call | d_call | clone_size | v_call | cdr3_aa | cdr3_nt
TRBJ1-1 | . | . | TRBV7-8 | CASSFDSNTEAFF | TGTGCCAGCAGCTTCGACAGCAACACTGAAGCTTTCTTT
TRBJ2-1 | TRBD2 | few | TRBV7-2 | CASRKSGRAVGEQFF | TGTGCCAGCAGAAAAAGCGGGAGGGCCGTAGGTGAGCAGTTCTTC
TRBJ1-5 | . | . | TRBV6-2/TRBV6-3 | CASSYSRGGQPQHF | TGTGCCAGCAGTTACAGCAGGGGTGGCCAGCCCCAGCATTTT
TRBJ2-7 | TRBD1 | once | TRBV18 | CASSLDRGPSYEQYF | TGTGCCAGCTCACTGGACAGGGGACCCTCCTACGAGCAGTACTTC
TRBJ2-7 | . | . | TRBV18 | CASSYGTYEQYF | TGTGCCAGCTCATACGGAACATACGAGCAGTACTTC
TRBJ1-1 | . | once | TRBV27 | CASSSYNSNREEAFF | TGTGCCAGCAGTTCCTATAATTCAAACAGGGAGGAAGCTTTCTTT
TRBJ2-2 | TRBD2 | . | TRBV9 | CARRLAGGPDTGELFF | TGTGCCAGGAGACTAGCGGGAGGGCCTGACACCGGGGAGCTGTTTTTT
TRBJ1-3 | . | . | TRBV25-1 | CASSESGRVGNTIYF | TGTGCCAGCAGTGAATCGGGCAGGGTCGGAAACACCATATATTTT
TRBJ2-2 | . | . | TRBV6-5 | CASSYSSLGPNKLFF | TGTGCCAGCAGTTACTCTTCATTAGGGCCAAATAAGCTGTTTTTT
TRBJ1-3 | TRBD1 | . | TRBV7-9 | CASSEGQGRNTIYF | TGTGCCAGCAGCGAAGGACAGGGACGAAACACCATATATTTT
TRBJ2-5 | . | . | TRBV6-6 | CASSPTVEETQYF | TGTGCCAGCAGTCCGACAGTGGAGGAGACCCAGTACTTC
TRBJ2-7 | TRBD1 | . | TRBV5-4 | CASSESQGAAYEQYF | TGTGCCAGCAGCGAAAGTCAGGGGGCGGCCTACGAGCAGTACTTC
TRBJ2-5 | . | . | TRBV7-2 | CASSSRTGGETQYF | TGTGCCAGCAGCTCACGGACGGGCGGGGAGACCCAGTACTTC
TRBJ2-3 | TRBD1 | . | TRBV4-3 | CASSQGTGGPDTQYF | TGCGCCAGCAGCCAAGGGACAGGGGGCCCAGATACGCAGTATTTT
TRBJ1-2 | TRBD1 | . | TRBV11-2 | CASRYLGQESYGYTF | TGTGCCAGCAGGTATCTGGGACAGGAGAGCTATGGCTACACCTTC
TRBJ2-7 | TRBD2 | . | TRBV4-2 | CASSHFSGRSYEQYF | TGTGCCAGCAGCCATTTTAGCGGGAGGTCCTACGAGCAGTACTTC
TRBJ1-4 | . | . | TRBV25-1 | CALQKGEVTNEKLFF | TGTGCCCTGCAGAAGGGGGAAGTGACTAATGAAAAACTGTTTTTT
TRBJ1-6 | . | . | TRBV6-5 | CASSPWSSYNSPLHF | TGTGCCAGCAGTCCCTGGAGCTCCTATAATTCACCCCTCCACTTT
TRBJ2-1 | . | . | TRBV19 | CASSIFLATLYNEQFF | TGTGCCAGTAGTATATTCCTAGCGACCCTTTACAATGAGCAGTTCTTC
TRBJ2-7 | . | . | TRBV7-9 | CASSFTGADNEQYF | TGTGCCAGCAGCTTTACGGGGGCTGACAACGAGCAGTACTTC
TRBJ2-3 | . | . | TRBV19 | CASSTQGGLGTDTQYF | TGTGCCAGTAGTACCCAAGGAGGTCTTGGCACAGATACGCAGTATTTT
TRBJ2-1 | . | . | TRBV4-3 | CASSQAGAGGDEQFF | TGCGCCAGCAGCCAAGCAGGAGCAGGAGGCGATGAGCAGTTCTTC
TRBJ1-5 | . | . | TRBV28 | CASSLSRYSNQPQHF | TGTGCCAGCAGTTTGTCCCGTTATAGCAATCAGCCCCAGCATTTT
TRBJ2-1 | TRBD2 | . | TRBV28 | CASSSHEGLAGGREQFF | TGTGCCAGCAGCTCCCACGAAGGACTAGCGGGAGGTCGGGAGCAGTTCTTC
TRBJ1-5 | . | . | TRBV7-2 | CASSLDAGGHQPQHF | TGTGCCAGCAGCTTAGATGCGGGTGGTCATCAGCCCCAGCATTTT
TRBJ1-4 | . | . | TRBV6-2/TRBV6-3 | CASSYSITVAEDNEKLFF | TGTGCCAGCAGTTACTCGATCACGGTAGCCGAGGATAATGAAAAACTGTTTTTT
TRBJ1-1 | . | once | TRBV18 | CASSLRQTTNTEAFF | TGTGCCAGCTCACTTCGACAGACCACGAACACTGAAGCTTTCTTT
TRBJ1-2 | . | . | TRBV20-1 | CSARPYGYTF | TGCAGTGCTAGACCCTATGGCTACACCTTC
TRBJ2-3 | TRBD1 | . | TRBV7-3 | CASSRYNRGSDTQYF | TGTGCCAGCAGTCGTTACAACAGGGGCTCAGATACGCAGTATTTT
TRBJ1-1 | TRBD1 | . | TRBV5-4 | CASSLRTGEDTEAFF | TGTGCCAGCAGCTTGCGGACAGGGGAGGACACTGAAGCTTTCTTT
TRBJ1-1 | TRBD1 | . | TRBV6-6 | CASSSQGAGNTEAFF | TGTGCCAGCAGTTCACAGGGGGCGGGGAACACTGAAGCTTTCTTT
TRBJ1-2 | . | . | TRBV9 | CASSVVNYGYTF | TGTGCCAGCAGCGTAGTAAACTATGGCTACACCTTC
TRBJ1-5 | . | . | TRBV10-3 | CAISGGQEGNQPQHF | TGTGCCATCAGTGGAGGGCAGGAGGGCAATCAGCCCCAGCATTTT
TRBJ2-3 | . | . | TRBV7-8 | CASIETGDTDTQYF | TGTGCCAGCATCGAGACAGGAGATACAGATACGCAGTATTTT
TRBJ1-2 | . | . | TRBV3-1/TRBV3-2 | CASSQEGRREGGNYGYTF | TGTGCCAGCAGCCAAGAGGGTAGGCGTGAGGGGGGGAACTATGGCTACACCTTC
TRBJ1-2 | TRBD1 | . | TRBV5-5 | CASSSQGAGGYTF | TGTGCCAGCAGCTCGCAGGGGGCAGGAGGCTACACCTTC
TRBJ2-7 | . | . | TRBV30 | CAWSVIQGREQYF | TGTGCCTGGAGTGTAATACAGGGGAGGGAGCAGTACTTC
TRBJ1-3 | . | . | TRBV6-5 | CASSPEWYSGNTIYF | TGTGCCAGCAGTCCCGAATGGTACTCTGGAAACACCATATATTTT
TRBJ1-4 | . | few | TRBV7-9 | CASSPRGGTNEKLFF | TGTGCCAGCAGCCCCCGGGGGGGAACTAATGAAAAACTGTTTTTT
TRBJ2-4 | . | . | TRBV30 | CAWSRSPKNIQYF | TGTGCCTGGAGTCGTAGCCCTAAAAACATTCAGTACTTC
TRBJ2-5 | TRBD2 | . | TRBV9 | CASSVGGGRAETQYF | TGTGCCAGCAGCGTAGGGGGCGGGAGGGCGGAGACCCAGTACTTC